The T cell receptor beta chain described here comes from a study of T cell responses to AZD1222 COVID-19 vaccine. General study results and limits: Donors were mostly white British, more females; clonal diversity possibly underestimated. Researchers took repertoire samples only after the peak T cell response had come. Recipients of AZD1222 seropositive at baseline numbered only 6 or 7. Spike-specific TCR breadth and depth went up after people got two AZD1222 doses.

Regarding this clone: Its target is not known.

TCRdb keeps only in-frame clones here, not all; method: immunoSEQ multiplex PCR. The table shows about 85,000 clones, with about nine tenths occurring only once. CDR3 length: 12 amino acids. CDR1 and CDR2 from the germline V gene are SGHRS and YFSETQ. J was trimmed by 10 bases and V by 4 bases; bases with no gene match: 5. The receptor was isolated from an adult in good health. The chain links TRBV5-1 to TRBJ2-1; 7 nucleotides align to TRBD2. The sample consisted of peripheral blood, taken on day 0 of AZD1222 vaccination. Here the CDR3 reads CASSHTSVEQFF. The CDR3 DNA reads TGCGCCAGCAGCCATACTAGCGTGGAGCAGTTCTTC.